These 5 T cell receptor beta chains were all obtained from the same sample, sequenced in a study of blood T cells in healthy people across ages. Sample-barcoded 5' priming and a J-beta primer mix drove a second PCR of about 6 to 12 cycles. TCRdb itself ran the 5' RACE reads through MiXCR, one entry per CDR3 protein. The repertoire consists of fewer than 700,000 distinct CDR3 sequences, with roughly 48% occurring once and the leading ten covering roughly 25%. Sample: blood. All receptors come from a man older than 75 in good health.

The rearrangement uses TRBV7-2 and TRBJ2-5; 7 positions match TRBD1. CDR1 and CDR2 from the germline V gene are SGHTA and FQGNSA. The J segment lost 11 bases and the V segment lost 5 bases, leaving 14 bases of the junction unmatched. The CDR3 runs to 14 residues. CDR3 in amino acids: CASSDGQVGDEQYF. The DNA for the CDR3 is TGTGCCAGCAGCGATGGACAGGTCGGGGATGAGCAGTACTTC. Together with reference TRBV7-2 and TRBJ2-5, the CDR3 gives the full variable domain: GAGVSQSPSNKVTEKGKDVELRCDPISGHTALYWYRQSLGQGLEFLIYFQGNSAPDKSGLPSDRFSAERTGGSVSTLTIQRTQQEDSAVYLCASSDGQVGDEQYFGPGTRLLVL.

The chain links TRBV7-9 to TRBJ1-2, with no clear D. Germline CDR1 reads SEHNR; CDR2 reads FQNEAQ (reference sequence). Trimming stripped 5 bases from V and 6 bases from J, with 7 bases between. This CDR3 comprises 11 residues. For the CDR3, the DNA is TGTGCCAGCAGCGGGGTAAATGGCTACACCTTC. This gives the protein CASSGVNGYTF.

A few counts support this clonotype. This chain connects TRBV5-1 to TRBJ2-5, with 8 bases aligning to TRBD2. This CDR3 is built from 15 residues. V lost 0 bases and J lost 8; bases outside the gene matches: 9. CDR1 is SGHRS, CDR2 YFSETQ, per germline. CDR3 in DNA: TGCGCCAGCAGCTTGGCACTAGCGGCCGCGGGTACCCAGTACTTC. It codes for CASSLALAAAGTQYF.

By frequency in the sample, this clonotype is medium-sized. V and J are TRBV7-8 and TRBJ2-3; 9 nucleotides align to TRBD2. Trimming took 0 bases from V and 4 from J; bases not matched to a gene: 8. The CDR3 is 17 amino acids. Germline values: CDR1 SGHVS, CDR2 FQNEAQ. CDR3 residues: CASSLAPVSGSADTQYF. In DNA form, the CDR3 reads TGTGCCAGCAGCTTAGCGCCCGTTAGCGGGAGCGCAGATACGCAGTATTTT.

The chain joins TRBV6-1 to TRBJ2-5; 7 nucleotides match TRBD1. CDR1 and CDR2 from the germline V gene are MNHNS and SASEGT. This CDR3 is 17 amino acids long. The V and J ends lost 6 bases and 3 bases, in that order; junction bases with no gene match: 16. The CDR3 here is CASSDFGGRGFEETQYF. The CDR3 DNA reads as TGTGCCAGCAGCGATTTTGGGGGCAGGGGGTTTGAAGAGACCCAGTACTTC.